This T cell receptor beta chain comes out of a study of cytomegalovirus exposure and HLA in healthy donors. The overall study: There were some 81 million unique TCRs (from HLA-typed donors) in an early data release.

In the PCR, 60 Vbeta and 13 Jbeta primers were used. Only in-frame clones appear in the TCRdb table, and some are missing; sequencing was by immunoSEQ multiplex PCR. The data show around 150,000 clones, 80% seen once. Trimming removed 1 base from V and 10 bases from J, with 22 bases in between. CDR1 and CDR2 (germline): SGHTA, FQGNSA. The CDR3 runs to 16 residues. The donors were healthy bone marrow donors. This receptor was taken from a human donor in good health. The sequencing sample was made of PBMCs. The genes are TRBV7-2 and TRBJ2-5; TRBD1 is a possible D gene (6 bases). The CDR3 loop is CASSLGWGPKADVQYF. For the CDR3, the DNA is TGTGCCAGCAGCTTAGGTTGGGGGCCCAAGGCAGACGTCCAGTACTTC.